Reported below is one T cell receptor (beta chain). Its matching antigen is unknown. The data were obtained in a study of beta chain features in type 1 diabetes. Study-wide points: The study found fewer insertions and more deletions at VDJ junctions in type 1 diabetes patients. Any HLA effect on TCRB rearrangement was left unresolved by small sub-analyses. People with Type 1 diabetes carried modestly yet significantly shorter TCRB CDR3s in all four CD4+ subsets.

Sorted CD4+ subsets: naive, central memory, regulatory, stem cell-like memory (CD45RO/CCR7/CD25/CD127/CD95/CD27 panel). As every portion of the isolated RNA was reverse transcribed, the sequencing read expressed TCRB transcripts. Libraries were prepared by immunoSEQ multiplex PCR; TCRdb keeps only in-frame clonotypes and omits some of them. The sample shows about 620,000 clones, roughly a sixth of them seen only once. CDR1 and CDR2 from the germline V gene are LNHDA and SQIVND (reference sequence). The length of the CDR3 is 16 residues. Trimming stripped 3 bases from V and 1 base from J, with 13 bases between.

The sample comprised naive CD4+ T cells from blood. The rearrangement uses TRBV19 and TRBJ2-4; D possibly corresponds to TRBD2 (5 bases). This clonotype originated in a young man in good health. CDR3 protein: CASSIFPGSAKNIQYF. CDR3 nucleotide sequence: TGTGCCAGTAGTATTTTCCCGGGATCGGCCAAAAACATTCAGTACTTC.